This T cell receptor (beta chain) was captured in a study of shared clonotypes between healthy human individuals. Findings and limits, study-wide: Rarefaction indicated that sorted-subset sequencing remained incomplete although depth was large.

As for this clone: Antigen specificity is unknown.

Positively selected for CCR7, the CD45RO-negative cells used as naive CD8 cells excluded terminally differentiated effector memory CD45RA+ cells. With 1 base clipped from V and 0 bases from J, the junction kept 9 bases outside the gene matches. The CDR3 is 19 amino acids. Germline V gene lookup returns CDR1 MGHRA and CDR2 YSYEKL. Some clones are missing from TCRdb's copy, which holds only in-frame ones; the method was immunoSEQ multiplex PCR. The sample lists 500,000 to 700,000 clones, approximately 95% occurring once. This TCR came from a young woman in good health. The chain has TRBV4-1 and TRBJ2-4; 10 bases agree with TRBD2. Sequencing was done on a sample of naive CD8+ T cells sorted from blood. CDR3 coding DNA: TGCGCCAGCAGCCAAGCTAGACTAGCGGGCGTGGGAGCCAAAAACATTCAGTACTTC. Amino acids: CASSQARLAGVGAKNIQYF.